This T cell receptor beta chain was captured by sequencing in a study of T cells in Graves' hyperthyroidism and ophthalmopathy. From RNA transcripts, TCR beta CDR3 regions were amplified. RT-PCR in the first round (using the HTBI primer set) targeted the TCR CDR3. In TCRdb, the multiplex PCR reads were re-called with MiXCR into one record per CDR3 protein. Among nearly 600,000 distinct CDR3 sequences, about 14% were seen once, and the ten largest hold about 6.6%. CDR1 and CDR2 from the germline V gene are LNHDA and SQIVND (reference sequence). The CDR3 spans 15 residues. Trimming took 1 base from V and 5 from J; bases not matched to a gene: 3. Diagnostic decisions used clinical symptoms, serum thyroxine and TRAb, thyroid ultrasound and orbital computed tomography. This clonotype was counted a few times.

The chain carries TRBV19 and TRBJ2-3, with 10 positions matching TRBD1. Sequences were obtained from blood. This clonotype originated in a woman aged 18-29 years with Graves' ophthalmopathy. CDR3 sequence: CASSIVGTGEDTQYF. As DNA, the CDR3 is TGTGCCAGTAGTATAGTGGGGACAGGGGAAGATACGCAGTATTTT. The whole variable domain, remainder taken from reference TRBV19 and TRBJ2-3, is DGGITQSPKYLFRKEGQNVTLSCEQNLNHDAMYWYRQDPGQGLRLIYYSQIVNDFQKGDIAEGYSVSREKKESFPLTVTSAQKNPTAFYLCASSIVGTGEDTQYFGPGTRLTVL.